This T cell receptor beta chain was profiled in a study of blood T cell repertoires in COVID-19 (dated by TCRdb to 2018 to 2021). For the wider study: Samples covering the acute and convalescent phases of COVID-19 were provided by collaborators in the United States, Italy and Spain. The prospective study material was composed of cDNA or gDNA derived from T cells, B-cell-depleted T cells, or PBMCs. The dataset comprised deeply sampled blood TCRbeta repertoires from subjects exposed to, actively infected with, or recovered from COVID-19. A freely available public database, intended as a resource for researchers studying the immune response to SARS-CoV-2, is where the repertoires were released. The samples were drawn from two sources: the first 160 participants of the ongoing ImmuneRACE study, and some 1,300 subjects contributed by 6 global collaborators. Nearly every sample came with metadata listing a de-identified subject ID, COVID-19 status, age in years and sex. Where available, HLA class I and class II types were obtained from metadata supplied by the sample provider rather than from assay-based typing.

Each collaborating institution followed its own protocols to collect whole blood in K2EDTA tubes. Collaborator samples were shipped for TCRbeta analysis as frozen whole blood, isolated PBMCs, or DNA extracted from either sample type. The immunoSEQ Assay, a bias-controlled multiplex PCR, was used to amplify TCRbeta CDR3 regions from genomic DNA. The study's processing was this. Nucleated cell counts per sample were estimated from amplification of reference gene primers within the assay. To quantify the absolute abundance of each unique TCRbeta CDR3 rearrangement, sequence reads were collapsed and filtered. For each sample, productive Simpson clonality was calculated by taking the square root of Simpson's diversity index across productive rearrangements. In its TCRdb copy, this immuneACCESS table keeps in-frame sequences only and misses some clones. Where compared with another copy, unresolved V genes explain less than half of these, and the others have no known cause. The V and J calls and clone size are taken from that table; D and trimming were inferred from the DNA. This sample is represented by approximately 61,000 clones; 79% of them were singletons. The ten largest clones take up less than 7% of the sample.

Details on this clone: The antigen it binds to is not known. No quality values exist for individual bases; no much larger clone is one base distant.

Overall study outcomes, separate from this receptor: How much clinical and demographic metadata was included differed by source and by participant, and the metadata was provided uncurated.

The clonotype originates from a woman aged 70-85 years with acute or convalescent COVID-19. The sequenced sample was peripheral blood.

The DNA sequence is TGTGCCAGCAGCCCTGACAGGGGTAGGGAGACCCAGTACTTC. Its product reads: CASSPDRGRETQYF. The chain uses TRBV7-3 and TRBJ2-5, with 8 middle bases fitting TRBD1. Taken from the germline V gene, the CDR1 and CDR2 loops are SGHTA and FQGTGA. From the cysteine through the phenylalanine, the CDR3 covers 14 amino acids. The DNA shown is the 42-base CDR3, in frame from base 1. After removal of 5 bases from V and 5 bases from J, the junction retains 7 bases not matched to a gene. The CDR3 plus the reference TRBV7-3 and TRBJ2-5 genes for the other parts give the full variable domain: GAGVSQTPSNKVTEKGKYVELRCDPISGHTALYWYRQSLGQGPEFLIYFQGTGAADDSGLPNDRFFAVRPEGSVSTLKIQRTERGDSAVYLCASSPDRGRETQYFGPGTRLLVL.